This is a list of T cell receptor beta chains from one sample in a study of T cells after yellow fever vaccination. MiXCR was run by TCRdb on the 5' RACE reads, yielding one entry per CDR3 protein. The repertoire holds some 400,000 distinct CDR3 sequences, with approximately 5.7% as singletons. The specimen comprised PBMCs, sampled 5 days after the yellow fever booster vaccination. The origin of the receptors is a man between 25 and 39 years old who received the YFV17D yellow fever vaccine. Each CDR3 is given with its conserved first and last residue. Fields, in order: D gene, J gene, V gene, clone size, CDR3 DNA, CDR3 protein. A D gene is named only where the DNA matches it firmly. Size values are once, few and many counts, or a class for expanded clones, and some rows have none.

d_call: .
j_call: TRBJ2-1
v_call: TRBV7-8
clone_size: few
cdr3_nt: TGTGCCAGCAGCTCGAGCCTTACTTACAATGAGCAGTTCTTC
cdr3_aa: CASSSSLTYNEQFF

d_call: TRBD1
j_call: TRBJ2-4
v_call: TRBV11-2
clone_size: .
cdr3_nt: TGTGCCAGCAGCTCGCCGGACAGGCTAGCCAAAAACATTCAGTACTTC
cdr3_aa: CASSSPDRLAKNIQYF

d_call: .
j_call: TRBJ2-5
v_call: TRBV4-3
clone_size: .
cdr3_nt: TGCGCCAGCAGCAAGTTTCGGGGGGCTGAAGAGACCCAGTACTTC
cdr3_aa: CASSKFRGAEETQYF

d_call: .
j_call: TRBJ1-2
v_call: TRBV27
clone_size: many
cdr3_nt: TGTGCCAGCAGTTATCGGGCTAACTATGGCTACACCTTC
cdr3_aa: CASSYRANYGYTF

d_call: .
j_call: TRBJ2-3
v_call: TRBV9
clone_size: many
cdr3_nt: TGTGCCAGCAGCGTAGAGACTAGACAACCAGATACGCAGTATTTT
cdr3_aa: CASSVETRQPDTQYF

d_call: .
j_call: TRBJ2-5
v_call: TRBV29-1
clone_size: few
cdr3_nt: TGCAGCGTTGCAGGAAGAGGAGGAGAGACCCAGTACTTC
cdr3_aa: CSVAGRGGETQYF

d_call: .
j_call: TRBJ2-7
v_call: TRBV29-1
clone_size: .
cdr3_nt: TGCAGCGTCGACCAGGGGGGCTACGAGCAGTACTTC
cdr3_aa: CSVDQGGYEQYF

d_call: TRBD1
j_call: TRBJ1-1
v_call: TRBV5-1
clone_size: few
cdr3_nt: TGCGCCAGCAATCCGCTAGGAGCTCACAGGGGAAAGAGGTCGGCTGAAGCTTTCTTT
cdr3_aa: CASNPLGAHRGKRSAEAFF

d_call: .
j_call: TRBJ2-1
v_call: TRBV12-3/TRBV12-4
clone_size: many
cdr3_nt: TGTGCCAGCAGTTCCTTCCGCCCCTACAATGAGCAGTTCTTC
cdr3_aa: CASSSFRPYNEQFF

d_call: .
j_call: TRBJ2-7
v_call: TRBV7-2
clone_size: .
cdr3_nt: TGTGCCAGCAGCTTAATGAGGAACGAGCAGTACTTC
cdr3_aa: CASSLMRNEQYF

d_call: .
j_call: TRBJ2-1
v_call: TRBV20-1
clone_size: many
cdr3_nt: TGCAGTGCTAGACTAAGCTACAATGAGCAGTTCTTC
cdr3_aa: CSARLSYNEQFF

d_call: TRBD1
j_call: TRBJ1-1
v_call: TRBV28
clone_size: few
cdr3_nt: TGTGCCAGCAGCACAGGGGGCACTGAAGCTTTCTTT
cdr3_aa: CASSTGGTEAFF

d_call: .
j_call: TRBJ2-5
v_call: TRBV14
clone_size: many
cdr3_nt: TGTGCCAGCAGCTACGCAAGGGCCGAGACCCAGTACTTC
cdr3_aa: CASSYARAETQYF

d_call: .
j_call: TRBJ1-1
v_call: TRBV5-1
clone_size: .
cdr3_nt: TGCGCCAGCACCCACGGACGGGCGAACACTGAAGCTTTCTTT
cdr3_aa: CASTHGRANTEAFF

d_call: .
j_call: TRBJ1-1
v_call: TRBV20-1
clone_size: .
cdr3_nt: TGCAGTGCTAAGCGTATGAACACTGAAGCTTTCTTT
cdr3_aa: CSAKRMNTEAFF

d_call: TRBD2
j_call: TRBJ2-5
v_call: TRBV20-1
clone_size: many
cdr3_nt: TGCAGTGGGAGCGGGACCGAGGAAGAGACCCAGTACTTC
cdr3_aa: CSGSGTEEETQYF

d_call: .
j_call: TRBJ1-4
v_call: TRBV5-1
clone_size: .
cdr3_nt: TGCGCCAGCGGGGACGGTGGATGGGAAAAACTGTTTTTT
cdr3_aa: CASGDGGWEKLFF

d_call: .
j_call: TRBJ2-1
v_call: TRBV12-3/TRBV12-4
clone_size: many
cdr3_nt: TGTGCCAGCAGTACTAGTCTAAGATCCTACAATGAGCAGTTCTTC
cdr3_aa: CASSTSLRSYNEQFF

d_call: .
j_call: TRBJ2-7
v_call: TRBV5-1
clone_size: few
cdr3_nt: TGCGCCAGCAGCTTGGTTGGTTTGGCCCTTGGGAACGAGCAGTACTTC
cdr3_aa: CASSLVGLALGNEQYF